This paragraph reports one TCR beta chain. CDR3 length: 11 amino acids. Between the trimmed V and J ends, which lost 0 bases and 3 bases, there was a span of 1 base. Germline V gene sequence: CDR1 GTSNPN, CDR2 SVGIG (reference sequence). The data stem from a study of OX40 agonist ivuxolimab in advanced cancers. Using immunoSEQ multiplex PCR, the repertoire was profiled, and TCRdb retains in-frame clones only, with some absent. Here the sample spans 70,000 to 95,000 clones, about 89% being singletons. The TCR comes from an adult with an advanced solid tumor such as melanoma, head and neck, liver or kidney cancer. This chain uses TRBV30 with TRBJ2-3; D ambiguous. The sample in question was CD4+ or CD8+ T cells sorted from blood, obtained in a trial of the OX40 agonist ivuxolimab. CDR3 in amino acids: CAWSVTDTQYF. CDR3 coding DNA: TGTGCCTGGAGTGTGACAGATACGCAGTATTTT.